Below are 12 T cell receptor beta chains sequenced from a single sample in a study of T cells in tuberculosis. Sequencing was performed with immunoSEQ multiplex PCR; in TCRdb, only in-frame clones are kept and a portion is missing. Among approximately 35,000 clones listed, roughly 97% were seen once. Sequences were obtained from PBMCs. These receptors originate from a donor aged 10-29 years with latent tuberculosis or without tuberculosis infection.

The CDR3 region has the DNA TGTGCCAGCAGCTTAAGAGGCAATGAGCAGTTCTTC. It encodes CASSLRGNEQFF. This chain links TRBV7-3 with TRBJ2-1; D is ambiguous. Trimming cost V 1 base and J 6 bases, with 4 bases left between them. Germline CDR1 SGHTA, CDR2 FQGTGA. This CDR3 has 12 amino acids.

The chain combines TRBV5-4 with TRBJ2-1; 7 nucleotides line up with TRBD1. CDR1 and CDR2 (germline): SGHNT, YYREEE (reference sequence). This CDR3 contains 15 residues. J lost 7 bases, V lost 6 bases, and 13 bases had no gene match. The CDR3 DNA is TGTGCCAGCACCAAACCGGGACAGAGTAAGAATGAGCAGTTCTTC. It is translated as CASTKPGQSKNEQFF.

The count of this clone is one. The chain is built from TRBV4-1 and TRBJ2-7; 11 nucleotides align to TRBD1. Trimming took 3 bases from V and 7 from J; bases not matched to a gene: 11. Germline CDR1 and CDR2: MGHRA and YSYEKL. The CDR3 totals 16 residues. The CDR3 is CASSHIPWTGGGEQYF. The CDR3 bases are TGCGCCAGCAGCCACATTCCATGGACAGGGGGCGGGGAGCAGTACTTC.

The chain carries TRBV11-3 and TRBJ2-3, with D tentatively TRBD2 (5 bases). CDR1 is SGHNT and CDR2 is YENEEA in the germline V gene. V lost 0 bases to trimming and J lost 3 bases, with 7 bases between them. This CDR3 is built from 14 residues. The CDR3 reads CASSLDRGTDTQYF. DNA for the CDR3: TGTGCCAGCAGCTTAGATCGGGGTACAGATACGCAGTATTTT.

This sequence joins TRBV25-1 and TRBJ2-3; the match to TRBD2 covers 12 bases. Germline CDR1 and CDR2: MGHDK and SYGVNS. There are 17 residues in the CDR3. V was clipped by 4 bases and J by 3 bases; unmatched bases: 8. CDR3 sequence (DNA): TGTGCCAGCAGTGCTGCTAGCGGGGGGGAGAGGACAGATACGCAGTATTTT. Protein product: CASSAASGGERTDTQYF.

The chain links TRBV6-6 to TRBJ2-5; 7 bases map to TRBD1. After removal of 1 base from V and 5 bases from J, the junction contained 7 bases not matched to a gene. The length of the CDR3 is 15 residues. Looked up from germline, CDR1 is MNHNY and CDR2 is SVGAGI (reference sequence). As DNA, the CDR3 is TGTGCCAGCAGTTACTTACAGGGGAGTAGGGAGACCCAGTACTTC. This sequence encodes CASSYLQGSRETQYF.

The rearrangement uses TRBV25-1 and TRBJ2-1; 8 bases agree with TRBD2. Per germline, CDR1 MGHDK and CDR2 SYGVNS. The CDR3 is made up of 15 amino acids. The junction had 5 bases not matched to a gene; V was cut back by 3 bases and J by 4 bases. The CDR3 loop reads CASSEPSGGYNEQFF. Written as DNA, the CDR3 is TGTGCCAGCAGTGAGCCAAGCGGGGGTTACAATGAGCAGTTCTTC.

The chain couples TRBV2 to TRBJ2-7; TRBD2 might be the D (6 bases). Trimming left V 4 bases short and J 5 bases short, with 18 bases between. This CDR3 is 15 amino acids long. The V gene's germline CDR1 is SNHLY and CDR2 FYNNEI. This CDR3 is CASSGTRGSSDEQYF. The CDR3 DNA sequence: TGTGCCAGCAGTGGGACTCGGGGGTCCAGCGACGAGCAGTACTTC.

The V call is TRBV5-5, the J call TRBJ2-3, with a possible D match to TRBD1 (6 bases). Germline lookup yields CDR1 SGHKS and CDR2 YYEKEE (reference sequence). The CDR3 length is 14 residues. V dropped 4 bases and J dropped 4 bases, with 13 bases sitting between them. Here the CDR3 reads CASSGAGVADTQYF. Written as DNA, the CDR3 is TGTGCCAGCAGCGGGGCAGGGGTCGCAGATACGCAGTATTTT.

The chain joins TRBV9 to TRBJ1-2; TRBD1 matches at 9 bases. V trimming: 4 bases; J trimming: 3 bases; junction bases outside the gene matches: 10. Germline V CDR1 and CDR2: SGDLS, YYNGEE. CDR3 length: 16 residues. The CDR3 spells CASSILTGGAHYGYTF. CDR3 in DNA: TGTGCCAGCAGCATACTTACAGGGGGCGCCCACTATGGCTACACCTTC.

In its sample, this clone was seen once. The chain employs TRBV2 and TRBJ2-1; D perhaps matches TRBD1 (7 bases). CDR1 is SNHLY and CDR2 is FYNNEI in the germline V gene. Trimming took off 9 bases at V and 6 bases at J, with 15 bases between the two ends. This CDR3 comprises 13 residues. CDR3 DNA sequence: TGTGCCAGGCGGGACAGCTTTATCAATGAGCAGTTCTTC. Translated, it gives CARRDSFINEQFF.

V is TRBV5-1 and J is TRBJ2-5, with D possibly matching TRBD2 (6 bases). The CDR3 sequence is 14 residues long. The V gene's germline CDR1 is SGHRS and CDR2 YFSETQ. The ends were cut back, 3 bases at V and 5 bases at J, with 14 bases in the middle. The CDR3 region has the DNA TGCGCCAGCAGCTCGGGGGTAGGGAGGGAGACCCAGTACTTC. Its protein product is CASSSGVGRETQYF.